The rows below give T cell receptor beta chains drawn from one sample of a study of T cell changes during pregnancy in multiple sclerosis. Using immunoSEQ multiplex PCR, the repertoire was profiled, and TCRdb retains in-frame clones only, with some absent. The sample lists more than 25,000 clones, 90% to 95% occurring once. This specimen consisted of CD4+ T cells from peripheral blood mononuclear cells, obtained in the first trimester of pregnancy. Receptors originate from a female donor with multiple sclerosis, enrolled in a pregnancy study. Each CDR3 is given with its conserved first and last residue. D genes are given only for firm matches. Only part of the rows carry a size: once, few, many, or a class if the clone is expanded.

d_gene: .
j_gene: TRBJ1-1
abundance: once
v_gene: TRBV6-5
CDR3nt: TGTGCCAGCTTCATCCGAGGGGGGGCTGAAGCTTTCTTT
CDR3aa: CASFIRGGAEAFF

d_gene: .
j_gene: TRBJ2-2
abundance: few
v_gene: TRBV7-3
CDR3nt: TGTGCCAGCAGCCAGGGGCACACCGGGGAGCTGTTTTTT
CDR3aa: CASSQGHTGELFF

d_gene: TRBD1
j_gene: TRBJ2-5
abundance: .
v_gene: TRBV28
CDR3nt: TGTGCCAGCAGCACAGGGGAGAGGACCCAGTACTTC
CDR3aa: CASSTGERTQYF

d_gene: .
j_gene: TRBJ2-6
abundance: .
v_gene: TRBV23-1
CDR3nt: TGCGCCAGCAGTCAATCTGACAGATCCCCCCCTGGGGCCAACGTCCTGACTTTC
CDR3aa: CASSQSDRSPPGANVLTF

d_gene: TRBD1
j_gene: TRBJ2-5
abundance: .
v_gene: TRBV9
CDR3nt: TGTGCCAGCAGCCCGGGTCTTGGGGACAGGGCCGGAGAGACCCAGTACTTC
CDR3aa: CASSPGLGDRAGETQYF

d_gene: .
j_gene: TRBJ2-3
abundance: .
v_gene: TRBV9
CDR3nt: TGTGCCAGCAGCGCCGTCGCGGGGTCAGATACGCAGTATTTT
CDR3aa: CASSAVAGSDTQYF

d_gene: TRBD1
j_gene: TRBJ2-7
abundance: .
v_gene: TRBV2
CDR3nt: TGTGCCAGCAGACGACAGGGGAACTCCTACGAGCAGTACTTC
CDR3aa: CASRRQGNSYEQYF

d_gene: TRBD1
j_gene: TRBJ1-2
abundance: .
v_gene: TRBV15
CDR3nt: TGTGCCACCAGCAGATATGAGGGGGCTGGTGGCTACACCTTC
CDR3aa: CATSRYEGAGGYTF

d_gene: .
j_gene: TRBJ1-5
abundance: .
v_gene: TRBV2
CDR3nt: TGTGCCAGCAGCCGCACAGGGAGAGGTCAGCCCCAGCATTTT
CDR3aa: CASSRTGRGQPQHF

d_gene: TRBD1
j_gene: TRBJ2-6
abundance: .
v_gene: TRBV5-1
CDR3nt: TGCGCCAGCAGCCCCCGGGGGACAGGGGCTGGGGCCAACGTCCTGACTTTC
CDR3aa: CASSPRGTGAGANVLTF

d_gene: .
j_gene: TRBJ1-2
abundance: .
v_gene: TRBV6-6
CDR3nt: TGTGCCAGCAGTTCTCCCGGAGGAGGACTTAACTATGGCTACACCTTC
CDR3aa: CASSSPGGGLNYGYTF

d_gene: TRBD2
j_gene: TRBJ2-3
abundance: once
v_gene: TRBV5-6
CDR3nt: TGTGCCAGCAGCTTGATGGCGGGGGGTGGAGATACGCAGTATTTT
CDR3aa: CASSLMAGGGDTQYF

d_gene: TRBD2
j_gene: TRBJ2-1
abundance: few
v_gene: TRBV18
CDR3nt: TGTGCCAGCTCTCGGGGACTAGCGGGGGACAATGAGCAGTTCTTC
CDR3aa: CASSRGLAGDNEQFF

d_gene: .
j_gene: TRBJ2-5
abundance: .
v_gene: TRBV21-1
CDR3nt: TGTGCCAGCAGGGACGGGACAGGGGTCAGGAGGGAGACCCAGTACTTC
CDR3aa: CASRDGTGVRRETQYF

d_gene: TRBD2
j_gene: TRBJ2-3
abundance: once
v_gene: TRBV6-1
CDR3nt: TGTGCCAGCAGTGGTCTAGCGGGGGGCCGACGCACAGATACGCAGTATTTT
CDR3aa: CASSGLAGGRRTDTQYF

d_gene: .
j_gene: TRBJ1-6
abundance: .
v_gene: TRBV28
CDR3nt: TGTGCCAGCAGTCCTAGGAAGGATTCACCCCTCCACTTT
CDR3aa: CASSPRKDSPLHF

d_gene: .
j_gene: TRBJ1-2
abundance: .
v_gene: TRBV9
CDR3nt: TGTGCCAGCAGCGTAGTAGGGGGAACTAACTATGGCTACACCTTC
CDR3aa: CASSVVGGTNYGYTF

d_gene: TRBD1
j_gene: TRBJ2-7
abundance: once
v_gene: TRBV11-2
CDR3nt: TGTGCCAGCAGCTTAGAGACAGGGGTCTACCCTAGGGAGCAGTACTTC
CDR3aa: CASSLETGVYPREQYF

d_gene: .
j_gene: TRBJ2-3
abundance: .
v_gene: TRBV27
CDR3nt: TGTGCCAGCAGTTTATCGTTCGCAGATACGCAGTATTTT
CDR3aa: CASSLSFADTQYF

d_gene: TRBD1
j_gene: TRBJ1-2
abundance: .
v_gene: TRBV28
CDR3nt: TGTGCCAGCAGCTCCATAGGGGGCATTAATGGCTACACCTTC
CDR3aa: CASSSIGGINGYTF

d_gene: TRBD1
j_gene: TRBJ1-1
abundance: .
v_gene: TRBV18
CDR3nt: TGTGCCAGCTCGCCCAGACAGGGGGCGAACACTGAAGCTTTCTTT
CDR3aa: CASSPRQGANTEAFF

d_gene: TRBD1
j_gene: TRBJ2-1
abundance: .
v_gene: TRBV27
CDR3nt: TGTGCCAGCAGTCCGAGGGGGCCCTCCTACAATGAGCAGTTCTTC
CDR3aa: CASSPRGPSYNEQFF

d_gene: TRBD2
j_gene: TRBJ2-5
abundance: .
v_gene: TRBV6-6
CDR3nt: TGTGCCACCAGAGCGGGGGGGCATGAGACCCAGTACTTC
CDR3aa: CATRAGGHETQYF

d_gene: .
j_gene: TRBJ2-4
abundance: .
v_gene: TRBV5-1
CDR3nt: TGCGCCAGCAGCTTGGAATCAGGGTACGAAAACATTCAGTACTTC
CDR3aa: CASSLESGYENIQYF

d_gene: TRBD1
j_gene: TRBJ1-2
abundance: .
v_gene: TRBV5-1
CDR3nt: TGCGCCAGCAGCCTTGGGACAGGCCCCTATGGCTACACCTTC
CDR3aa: CASSLGTGPYGYTF

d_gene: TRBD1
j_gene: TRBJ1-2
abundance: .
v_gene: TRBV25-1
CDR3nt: TGTGCCAGCGAGGACAGGGGTGGCTACACCTTC
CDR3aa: CASEDRGGYTF

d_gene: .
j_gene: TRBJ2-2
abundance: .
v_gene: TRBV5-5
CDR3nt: TGTGCCAGCAGCCAAGGACAGTCCACCCGGGAGCTGTTTTTT
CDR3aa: CASSQGQSTRELFF

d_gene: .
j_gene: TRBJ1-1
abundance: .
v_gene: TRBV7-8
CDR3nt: TGTGCCAGCAGCACCTTGCGGGCCACTGAAGCTTTCTTT
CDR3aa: CASSTLRATEAFF

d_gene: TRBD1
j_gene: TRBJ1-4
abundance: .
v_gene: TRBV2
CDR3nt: TGTGCCAGCAGTAGGGACAGTAATGAAAAACTGTTTTTT
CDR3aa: CASSRDSNEKLFF

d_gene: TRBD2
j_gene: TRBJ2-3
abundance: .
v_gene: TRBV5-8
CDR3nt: TGTGCCAGCAGACGGGGACTAAGCACAGATACGCAGTATTTT
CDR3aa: CASRRGLSTDTQYF

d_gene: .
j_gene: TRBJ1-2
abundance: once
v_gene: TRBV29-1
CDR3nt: TGCAGCGTTGGGGGAGTGGGTGGCTACACCTTC
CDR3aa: CSVGGVGGYTF

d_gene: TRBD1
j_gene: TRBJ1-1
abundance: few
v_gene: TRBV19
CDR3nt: TGTGCCAGTAGTGTCCACAGGGGCCCTGAAGCTTTCTTT
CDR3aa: CASSVHRGPEAFF

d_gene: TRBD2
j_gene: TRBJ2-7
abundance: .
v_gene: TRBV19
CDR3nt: TGTGCCAGTGGGGCTTCTAGCGGGGGTTACGAGCAGTACTTC
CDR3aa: CASGASSGGYEQYF

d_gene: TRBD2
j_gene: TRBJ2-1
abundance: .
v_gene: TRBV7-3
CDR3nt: TGTGCCAGCAGCTTAGGTAGCGGGGGGGCCAGGGAGCAGTTCTTC
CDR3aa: CASSLGSGGAREQFF

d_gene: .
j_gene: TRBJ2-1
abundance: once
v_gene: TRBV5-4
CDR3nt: TGTGCCAGCAGCTTCCTTAGCGGAAGCTCCTACAATGAGCAGTTCTTC
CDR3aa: CASSFLSGSSYNEQFF

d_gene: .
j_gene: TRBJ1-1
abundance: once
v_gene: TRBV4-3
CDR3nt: TGCGCCAGCAGCCGGAACAGGGTTTTCACTGAAGCTTTCTTT
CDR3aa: CASSRNRVFTEAFF

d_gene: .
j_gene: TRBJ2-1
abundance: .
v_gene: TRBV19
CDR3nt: TGTGCCTTACGCTGGGGGCCCGGACTCAATGAGCAGTTCTTC
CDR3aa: CALRWGPGLNEQFF

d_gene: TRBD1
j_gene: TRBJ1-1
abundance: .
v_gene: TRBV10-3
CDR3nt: TGTGCCATTGGGCCGGACAGGGATGAAACTGAAGCTTTCTTT
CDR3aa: CAIGPDRDETEAFF

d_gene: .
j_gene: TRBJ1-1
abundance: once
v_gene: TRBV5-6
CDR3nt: TGTGCCAGCAGCTTGCACCCCCAGGGAAGTCTTACTGAAGCTTTCTTT
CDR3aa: CASSLHPQGSLTEAFF

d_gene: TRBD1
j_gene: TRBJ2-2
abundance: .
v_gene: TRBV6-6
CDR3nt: TGTGCCAGCCAGACAGGGGAACGGAACACCGGGGAGCTGTTTTTT
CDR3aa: CASQTGERNTGELFF

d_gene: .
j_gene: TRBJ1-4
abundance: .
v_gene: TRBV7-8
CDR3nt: TGTGCCAGCAGCTTAGCCCTGTCCTCAGCTAATGAAAAACTGTTTTTT
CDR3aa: CASSLALSSANEKLFF

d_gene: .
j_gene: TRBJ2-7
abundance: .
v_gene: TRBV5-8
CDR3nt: TGTGCCAGCAGCTTGAACTACTACGAGCAGTACTTC
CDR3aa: CASSLNYYEQYF

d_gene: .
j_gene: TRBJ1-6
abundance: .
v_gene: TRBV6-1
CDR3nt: TGTGCCAGCAGGGAAACAGGGACGGGACCCCTCCACTTT
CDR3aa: CASRETGTGPLHF

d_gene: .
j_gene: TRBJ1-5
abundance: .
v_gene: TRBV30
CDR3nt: TGTGCCTGGAGTGCAGGGTACGATCAGCCCCAGCATTTT
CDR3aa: CAWSAGYDQPQHF

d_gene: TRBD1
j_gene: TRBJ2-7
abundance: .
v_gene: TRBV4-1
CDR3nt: TGCGCCAGCAGCCAAGCCCCAGGGGGCTCCTACGAGCAGTACTTC
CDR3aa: CASSQAPGGSYEQYF

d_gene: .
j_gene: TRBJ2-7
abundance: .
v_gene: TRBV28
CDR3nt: TGTGCCAGCAGTCCAGCCCGGGACACCTACGAGCAGTACTTC
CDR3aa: CASSPARDTYEQYF